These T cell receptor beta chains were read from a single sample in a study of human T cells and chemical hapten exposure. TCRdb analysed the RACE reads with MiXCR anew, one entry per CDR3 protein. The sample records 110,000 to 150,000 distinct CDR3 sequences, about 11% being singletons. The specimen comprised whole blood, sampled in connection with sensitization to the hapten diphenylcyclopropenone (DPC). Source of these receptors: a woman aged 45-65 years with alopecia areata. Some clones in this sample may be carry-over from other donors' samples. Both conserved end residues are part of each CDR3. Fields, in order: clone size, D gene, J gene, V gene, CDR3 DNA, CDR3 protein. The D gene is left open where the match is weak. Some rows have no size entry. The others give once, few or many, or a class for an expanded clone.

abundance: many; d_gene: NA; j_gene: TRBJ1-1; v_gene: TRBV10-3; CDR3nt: TGTGCCATCAGGCGGGGGGGCACTGAAGCTTTCTTT; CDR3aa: CAIRRGGTEAFF
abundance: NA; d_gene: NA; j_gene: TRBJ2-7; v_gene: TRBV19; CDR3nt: TGTGCCAGTAGCCCTTCAGGAGGGGGAACATACGAGCAGTACTTC; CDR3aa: CASSPSGGGTYEQYF
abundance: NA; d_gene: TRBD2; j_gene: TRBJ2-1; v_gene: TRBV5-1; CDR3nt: TGCGCCAGCAGACCAACTAGCGGACCTAGGGGGGCCTACAATGAGCAGTTCTTC; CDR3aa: CASRPTSGPRGAYNEQFF
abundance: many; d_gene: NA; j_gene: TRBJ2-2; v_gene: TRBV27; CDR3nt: TGTGCCAGCAGTGTTCTCGCGAACACCGGGGAGCTGTTTTTT; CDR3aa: CASSVLANTGELFF
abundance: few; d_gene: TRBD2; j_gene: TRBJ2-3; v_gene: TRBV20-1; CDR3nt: TGCAGTGCTAGCCCCGACGGGGGGGATACGCAGTATTTT; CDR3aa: CSASPDGGDTQYF
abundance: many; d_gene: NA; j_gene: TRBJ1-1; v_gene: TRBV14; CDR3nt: TGTGCCAGCAGCCAAGGTGTAATCACTGAAGCTTTCTTT; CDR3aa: CASSQGVITEAFF
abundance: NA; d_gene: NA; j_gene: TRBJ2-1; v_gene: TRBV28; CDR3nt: TGTGCCAGCGCCCTAACCTACAATGAGCAGTTCTTC; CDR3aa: CASALTYNEQFF
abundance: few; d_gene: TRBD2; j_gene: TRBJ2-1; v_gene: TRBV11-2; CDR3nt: TGTGCCAGCAGCTTACGGGTCACTAGCGGAAACTACAATGAGCAGTTCTTC; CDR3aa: CASSLRVTSGNYNEQFF
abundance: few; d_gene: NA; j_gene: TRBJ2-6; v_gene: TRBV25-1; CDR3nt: TGTGCCAGCAGTGCTCAGGGCTTACGAGGGGCCAACGTCCTGACTTTC; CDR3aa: CASSAQGLRGANVLTF
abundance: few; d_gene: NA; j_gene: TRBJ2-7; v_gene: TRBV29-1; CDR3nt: TGCAGCGTTGGACGGGCCGCCGTCTCCTACGAGCAGTACTTC; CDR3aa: CSVGRAAVSYEQYF
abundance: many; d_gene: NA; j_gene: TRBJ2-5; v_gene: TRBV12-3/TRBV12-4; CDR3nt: TGTGCCAGCAGACCTCCTTCAAAGGAGACCCAGTACTTC; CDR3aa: CASRPPSKETQYF
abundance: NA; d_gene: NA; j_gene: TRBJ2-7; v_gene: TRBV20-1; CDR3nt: TGCAGTGCCAGGGCGACAGTCTACGAGCAGTACTTC; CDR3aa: CSARATVYEQYF
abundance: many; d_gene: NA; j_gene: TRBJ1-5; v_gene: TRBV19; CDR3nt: TGTGCCAGTAGTAAGCAGACAGCAGCTACCTATAGCAATCAGCCCCAGCATTTT; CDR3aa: CASSKQTAATYSNQPQHF
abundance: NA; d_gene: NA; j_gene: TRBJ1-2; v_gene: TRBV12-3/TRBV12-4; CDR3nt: TGTGCCAGCAGCCCTCTCCCTCCACAGTTAGCTAACTATGGCTACACCTTC; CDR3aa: CASSPLPPQLANYGYTF
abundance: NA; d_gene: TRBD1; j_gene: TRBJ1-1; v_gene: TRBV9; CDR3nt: TGTGCCAGCAGCGTGGGACAGGCGGGTGAAGCTTTCTTT; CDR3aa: CASSVGQAGEAFF
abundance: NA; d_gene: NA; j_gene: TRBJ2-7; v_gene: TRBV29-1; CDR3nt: TGCAGCGTTGACGGCCAGCGACAGAACAAGCAGTACTTC; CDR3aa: CSVDGQRQNKQYF
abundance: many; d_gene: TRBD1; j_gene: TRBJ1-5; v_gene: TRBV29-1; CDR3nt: TGCAGCGCCAAAACAGGGGGCGGTCAGCCCCAGCATTTT; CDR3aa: CSAKTGGGQPQHF
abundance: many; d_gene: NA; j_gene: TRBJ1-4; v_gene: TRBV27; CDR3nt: TGTGCCAGCAGTTTATCTGTGCCGGAAGGGTTACCTAATGAAAAACTGTTTTTT; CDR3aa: CASSLSVPEGLPNEKLFF
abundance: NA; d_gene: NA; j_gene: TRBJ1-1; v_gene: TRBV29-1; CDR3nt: TGCAGCGTTGCCCGGGGCAACACTGAAGCTTTCTTT; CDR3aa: CSVARGNTEAFF
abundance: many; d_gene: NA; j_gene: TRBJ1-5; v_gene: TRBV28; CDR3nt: TGTGCCAGCAGTTTGAGGCTGGGGAGCCAGCATTTT; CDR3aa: CASSLRLGSQHF
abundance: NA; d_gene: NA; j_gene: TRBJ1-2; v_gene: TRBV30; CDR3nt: TGTGCCTGGAGTTCCCTCCCCTATGGCTACACCTTC; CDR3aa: CAWSSLPYGYTF
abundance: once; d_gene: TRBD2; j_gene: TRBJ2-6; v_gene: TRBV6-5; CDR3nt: TGTGCCAGCACCCACTTCAGCGGGAGGACGGCCGGGGCCAACGTCCTGACTTTC; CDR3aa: CASTHFSGRTAGANVLTF
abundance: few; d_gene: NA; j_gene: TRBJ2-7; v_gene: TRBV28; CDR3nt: TGTGCCAGCAGGCAAGGGGGGCCCCCCCACGAGCAGTACTTC; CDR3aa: CASRQGGPPHEQYF
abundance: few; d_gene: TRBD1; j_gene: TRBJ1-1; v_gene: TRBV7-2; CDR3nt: TGTGCCAGCAGTTTCTCAGGGGGCGGAGCTGAAGCTTTCTTT; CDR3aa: CASSFSGGGAEAFF
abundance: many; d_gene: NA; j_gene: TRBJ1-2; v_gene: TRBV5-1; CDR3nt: TGCGCCAGCAGCTTGGCCCGACAGGATGGCTACACCTTC; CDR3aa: CASSLARQDGYTF
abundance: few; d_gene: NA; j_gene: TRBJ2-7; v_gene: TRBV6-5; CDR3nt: TGTGCCAGCAGCTTGGGTGGAGTTACTACCTACGAGCAGTACTTC; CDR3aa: CASSLGGVTTYEQYF
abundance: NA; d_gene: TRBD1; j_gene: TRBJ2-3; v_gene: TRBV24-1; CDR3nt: TGTGCCACCCGGACAGGGAATACGCAGTATTTT; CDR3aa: CATRTGNTQYF
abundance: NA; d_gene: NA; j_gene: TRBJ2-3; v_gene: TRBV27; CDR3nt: TGTGCCAGCAATCGAGGGGCCACACCCACAGATACGCAGTATTTT; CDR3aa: CASNRGATPTDTQYF
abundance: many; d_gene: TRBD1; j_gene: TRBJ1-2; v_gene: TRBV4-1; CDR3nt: TGCGCCAGCAGCCAAGATCTTCAGGGGGCCCAGGGCTATGGCTACACCTTC; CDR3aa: CASSQDLQGAQGYGYTF
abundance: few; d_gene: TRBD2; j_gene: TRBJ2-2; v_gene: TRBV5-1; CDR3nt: TGCGCCAGCAGCCCGACGCCGGGAGGGACCGGGGAGCTGTTTTTT; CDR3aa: CASSPTPGGTGELFF
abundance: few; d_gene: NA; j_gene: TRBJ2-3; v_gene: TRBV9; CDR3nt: TGTGCCAGCAGCGCACTAGGGGCGATCACAGATACGCAGTATTTT; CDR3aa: CASSALGAITDTQYF
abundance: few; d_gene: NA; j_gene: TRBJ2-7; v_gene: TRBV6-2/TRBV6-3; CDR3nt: TGTGCCAGCAGTCGGGGGACAGTCTCCTACGAGCAGTACTTC; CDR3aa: CASSRGTVSYEQYF
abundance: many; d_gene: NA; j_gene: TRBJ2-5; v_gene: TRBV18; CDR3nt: TGTGCCAGCTCACCACGTCTAGATTGGGGGATGGAGGAGACCCAGTACTTC; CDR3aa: CASSPRLDWGMEETQYF
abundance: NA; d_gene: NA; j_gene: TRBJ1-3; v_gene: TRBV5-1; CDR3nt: TGCGCCAGCAGCTTGGCGGGCGTCTCTGGAAACACCATATATTTT; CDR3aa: CASSLAGVSGNTIYF
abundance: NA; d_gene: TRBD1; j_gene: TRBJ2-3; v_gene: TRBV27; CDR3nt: TGTGCCAGCAGTCCGTCGACAGGGGAGGTCAACACAGATACGCAGTATTTT; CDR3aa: CASSPSTGEVNTDTQYF
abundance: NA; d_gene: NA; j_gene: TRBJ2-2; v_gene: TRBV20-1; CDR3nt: TGCAGTGCTAGAGGGCCCGGGGAGCTGTTTTTT; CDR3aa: CSARGPGELFF
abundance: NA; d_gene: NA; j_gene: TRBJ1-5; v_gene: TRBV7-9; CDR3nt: TGTGCCAGCAGCTTCGGATCCCAGGGAAATCAGCCCCAGCATTTT; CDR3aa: CASSFGSQGNQPQHF
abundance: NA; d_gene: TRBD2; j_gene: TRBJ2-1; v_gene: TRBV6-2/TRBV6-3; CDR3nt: TGTGCCAGCAGCCCTGGACTAGCGGGAGGGAGGGAGCAGTTCTTC; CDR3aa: CASSPGLAGGREQFF
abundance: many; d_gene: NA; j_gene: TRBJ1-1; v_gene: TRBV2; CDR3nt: TGTGCCAGCAGACGAGACGAATTACTTACTGAAGCTTTCTTT; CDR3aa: CASRRDELLTEAFF
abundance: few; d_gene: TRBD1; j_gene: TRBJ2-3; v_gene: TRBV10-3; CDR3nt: TGTGCCATCAGTAAGGGGGCGACAGATACGCAGTATTTT; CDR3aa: CAISKGATDTQYF
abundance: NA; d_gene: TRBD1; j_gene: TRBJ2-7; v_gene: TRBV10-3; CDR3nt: TGTGCCATCAGTGAACCGACAGGGCTATCCTACGAGCAGTACTTC; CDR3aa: CAISEPTGLSYEQYF
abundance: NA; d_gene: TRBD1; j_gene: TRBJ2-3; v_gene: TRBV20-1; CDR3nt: TGCAGTGCTATGGGGACAGGAACAGATACGCAGTATTTT; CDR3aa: CSAMGTGTDTQYF
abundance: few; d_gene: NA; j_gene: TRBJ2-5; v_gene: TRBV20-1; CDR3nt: TGCAGTGCTAGCCCCGGGGAGACCCAGTACTTC; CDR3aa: CSASPGETQYF
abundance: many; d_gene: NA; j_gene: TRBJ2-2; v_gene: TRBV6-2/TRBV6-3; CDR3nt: TGTGCCAGCAGTTATCGAGAGCTAGAGGTCACCGGGGAGCTGTTTTTT; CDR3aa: CASSYRELEVTGELFF
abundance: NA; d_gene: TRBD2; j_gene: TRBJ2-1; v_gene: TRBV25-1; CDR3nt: TGTGCCAGCAGTGAATTCGGTGCGGCTAGCGGGGGGTACAATGAGCAGTTCTTC; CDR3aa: CASSEFGAASGGYNEQFF
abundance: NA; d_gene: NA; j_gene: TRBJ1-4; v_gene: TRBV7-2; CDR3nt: TGTGCCAGCAGCTTAGAACAGGCCCGGACCGAAAAACTGTTTTTT; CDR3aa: CASSLEQARTEKLFF